The table lists the clone carrying this T cell receptor beta chain with a few counts. Its antigen is currently unknown. The entry originates in a study of cytotoxic CD8 clonotypes in ibrutinib-treated CLL. Study details: Following treatment for a median about 12 months, range 6 to 36, response samples were then taken. Per sample, productive templates averaged almost 260,000 and productive rearrangements averaged approximately 90,000. Overall study findings and caveats: Clonality was higher at ibrutinib response and returned toward baseline at progression.

CDR1 SGHRS and CDR2 YFSETQ come from the germline V gene. CDR3 length: 14 amino acids. V gave up 4 bases and J gave up 6 bases, with 17 bases separating them. Profiled with immunoSEQ multiplex PCR; TCRdb holds only in-frame clones, not every one. Of tens of thousands of clones in the sample, roughly 72% were seen once. The sequences come from PBMCs, collected after 12 months of ibrutinib treatment. The receptor comes from a human donor with chronic lymphocytic leukemia. V gene TRBV5-1 combines with J gene TRBJ2-7, with a possible D match to TRBD1 (6 bases). The CDR3 spells CASSPGGTGPEQYF. The CDR3 nucleotides are TGCGCCAGCAGCCCTGGAGGCACAGGGCCCGAGCAGTACTTC.